This T cell receptor (beta chain) appears in the sequencing data of a study of shared T cell receptors in the human thymus. Repertoires were generated with immunoSEQ multiplex PCR, while TCRdb's copy carries only in-frame clones and drops some. The sample carries 450,000 to 650,000 clones, 75% to 85% recorded once. The sample holds a few counts of this clone. V was cut by 2 bases and J by 2 bases, with 22 bases left in between. This CDR3 has 19 residues. The germline gives CDR1 SGHTA, CDR2 FQGNSA. The same specimen was also included in a second study, on human thymus T cells. That study adds: Related research described strongly overlapping thymic repertoires in unrelated people.

The sequenced material came from thymocytes. This rearrangement joins TRBV7-2 to TRBJ2-1; TRBD2 is a possible D gene (6 bases). The clonotype comes from a boy younger than two with a congenital heart defect. CDR3 DNA: TGTGCCAGCAGCTTACGGGCGGGGACCCCTTCAGGCACCTACAATGAGCAGTTCTTC. Translated: CASSLRAGTPSGTYNEQFF.